A single sample gave rise to the 14 T cell receptor beta chains below, sequenced in a study of molecular identifiers for immune sequencing clone quantification. TCRdb re-called the PCR reads through MiXCR, storing one row per CDR3 protein. The table records about 510,000 distinct CDR3 sequences, around 23% of them present only once. The sequenced material came from naive CD8+ T cells from blood, with Jurkat cell RNA spiked in. Sample subset: FACS-sorted CD8+CD4-CCR7+CD45RA+ naive T cells. The receptors originated from a human donor in good health. Some libraries in this study had Jurkat cell RNA spiked in.

The chain couples TRBV4-1 to TRBJ2-3; D is possibly TRBD2 (6 bases). CDR3 length: 14 residues. With 1 base removed from V and 4 bases from J, the gap between germline ends came to 9 bases. Per germline, CDR1 MGHRA and CDR2 YSYEKL. CDR3 residues: CASSQAGVADTQYF. CDR3 sequence (DNA): TGCGCCAGCAGCCAAGCGGGAGTGGCAGATACGCAGTATTTT.

As for this clonotype: One junction end does not reproduce the germline sequence, and a read error may be involved. The chain links TRBV7-8 to TRBJ2-7; TRBD1 matches 7 bases. This CDR3 is 16 amino acids long. Germline values: CDR1 SGHVS, CDR2 FQNEAQ. The CDR3 bases are TGTGCGAGCAGCTTAGTAGTTGGTGGGACAGCCTACGAGCAGTACTTC. Amino acids: CASSLVVGGTAYEQYF.

This clonotype was seen a handful of times. The V gene is TRBV11-2, the J gene TRBJ2-5, with 7 bases matching TRBD1. The V segment lost 1 base and the J segment 2 bases; nucleotides outside the gene matches: 4. The germline gives CDR1 SGHAT, CDR2 FQNNGV. This CDR3 contains 15 residues. The CDR3 region has the DNA TGTGCCAGCAGCTTAGCCGCGACAGGGCAAGAGACCCAGTACTTC. Translation: CASSLAATGQETQYF. The complete variable domain, with remaining parts taken from reference TRBV11-2 and TRBJ2-5, reads EAGVAQSPRYKIIEKRQSVAFWCNPISGHATLYWYQQILGQGPKLLIQFQNNGVVDDSQLPKDRFSAERLKGVDSTLKIQPAKLEDSAVYLCASSLAATGQETQYFGPGTRLLVL.

This clonotype occurred many times. The rearrangement uses TRBV7-9 and TRBJ2-5; the D is unclear. There are 13 residues in the CDR3. The germline gives CDR1 SEHNR, CDR2 FQNEAQ (reference sequence). Trimming took 7 bases from V and 4 from J, leaving 13 bases between them. This CDR3 reads CASIGVNLETQYF. DNA for the CDR3: TGTGCCAGCATCGGCGTTAATTTAGAGACCCAGTACTTC.

In its sample, this clonotype was seen a few times. The chain employs TRBV3-1 and TRBJ2-7; D not resolved. Deletions cut 1 base from V and 2 bases from J, with 6 bases between. CDR3 length: 13 residues. Germline CDR1 and CDR2: LGHDT and YNNKEL (reference sequence). CDR3 region: CASSQGSAYEQYF. The DNA of the CDR3 is TGTGCCAGCAGCCAAGGTTCAGCCTACGAGCAGTACTTC.

There are many counts of this clonotype. The chain carries TRBV12-5 and TRBJ2-7; D not resolved. The V end lost 2 bases, the J end lost 1 base, and 12 bases lay between the germline ends. The CDR3 spans 15 residues. Germline CDR1 is LGHNT and CDR2 is FRNRAP. The chain's CDR3 is CASGLTGDRSYEQYF. CDR3 in DNA: TGTGCTAGTGGTTTGACGGGTGACCGGTCCTACGAGCAGTACTTC.

About this clonotype: One junction end does not reproduce the germline sequence, and a read error may be involved. The chain links TRBV4-1 to TRBJ2-7; D is undetermined. Germline CDR1 reads MGHRA; CDR2 reads YSYEKL. The CDR3 is 12 amino acids. The CDR3 spells CARSHGSSGQYF. CDR3 sequence (DNA): TGCGCCCGCAGCCACGGGTCCTCCGGGCAGTACTTC.

Of note for this clonotype: No conserved phenylalanine or tryptophan is present at the end of the CDR3, so a read error is the likely explanation. This rearrangement joins TRBV7-9 to TRBJ1-1; D not resolved. The ends were cut back, 3 bases at V and 1 base at J, with 9 bases in the middle. In germline, CDR1 is SEHNR, CDR2 FQNEAQ (reference sequence). This CDR3 region has 14 residues. The CDR3 sequence is CASSLRVPNTEAFS. The CDR3 nucleotides are TGTGCCAGCAGCTTGAGGGTCCCGAACACTGAAGCTTTCTCT.

This clonotype has a handful of counts. The chain couples TRBV6-6 to TRBJ2-7; no firm D call. V gave up 8 bases and J gave up 4 bases, with 6 bases separating them. Per germline, CDR1 MNHNY and CDR2 SVGAGI (reference sequence). The CDR3 extends over 10 amino acids. Here the CDR3 reads CASGQYEQYF. Written as DNA, the CDR3 is TGTGCCAGCGGCCAATACGAGCAGTACTTC.

Of note for this clonotype: A junction boundary mismatches the germline segment, possibly from a read error. This sequence joins TRBV7-8 and TRBJ1-6; 7 positions match TRBD1. This CDR3 is built from 19 residues. Germline CDR1 is SGHVS and CDR2 is FQNEAQ. CDR3 residues: CASSSLDRLSSSHNSPLHF. DNA of the CDR3: TGTGCCAGCAGCTCCCTGGACAGGCTAAGCAGCTCCCATAATTCACCCCTCCACTTT. The complete variable domain, with remaining parts taken from reference TRBV7-8 and TRBJ1-6, reads GAGVSQSPRYKVAKRGQDVALRCDPISGHVSLFWYQQALGQGPEFLTYFQNEAQLDKSGLPSDRFFAERPEGSVSTLKIQRTQQEDSAVYLCASSSLDRLSSSHNSPLHFGNGTRLTVT.

In its sample, this clonotype was seen a few times. CDR3 loop: CASSVTGAVSGNTIYF. The CDR3 coding sequence is TGTGCCAGCAGCGTAACAGGTGCCGTTTCTGGAAACACCATATATTTT. V usage is TRBV9 and J usage is TRBJ1-3; D is perhaps TRBD1 (5 bases). This CDR3 is 16 amino acids long. Trimming stripped 1 base from V and 1 base from J, with 12 bases between. Germline CDR1 SGDLS, CDR2 YYNGEE.

Concerning this clonotype itself: An end of the junction does not agree with germline; a read error may underlie this. The chain is built from TRBV6-1 and TRBJ2-7; TRBD1 agrees at 7 bases. CDR1 is MNHNS and CDR2 is SASEGT in the germline V gene. CDR3 length: 14 residues. The CDR3 DNA is TGTGCCAGCAGGGAGACAGGGCTAACCTACGGGCAGTACTTC. Encoded protein: CASRETGLTYGQYF.

About this clonotype: This may arise from a read error, as a much more abundant clone is one base away. This chain uses TRBV7-9 with TRBJ1-2; the D is unclear. CDR3 length: 16 residues. Germline V gives CDR1 SEHNR, CDR2 FQNEAQ (reference sequence). CDR3 sequence reads: CASSLGAAGNNYGHTF. For the CDR3, the DNA is TGTGCCAGCAGCTTAGGGGCGGCAGGCAACAACTATGGCCACACCTTC.

Note on this clonotype: With a much larger clone just one base away, this may be a read error. The J gene is TRBJ2-7, the V gene TRBV7-9; 7 bases line up with TRBD1. This CDR3 is built from 14 residues. V lost 3 bases, J lost 6 bases, and 8 bases stayed unmatched. CDR1 is SEHNR, CDR2 FQNEAQ, per germline (reference sequence). The CDR3 here is CASSFGTEACEQYF. CDR3 DNA: TGTGCCAGCAGCTTTGGGACAGAAGCTTGCGAGCAGTACTTC.